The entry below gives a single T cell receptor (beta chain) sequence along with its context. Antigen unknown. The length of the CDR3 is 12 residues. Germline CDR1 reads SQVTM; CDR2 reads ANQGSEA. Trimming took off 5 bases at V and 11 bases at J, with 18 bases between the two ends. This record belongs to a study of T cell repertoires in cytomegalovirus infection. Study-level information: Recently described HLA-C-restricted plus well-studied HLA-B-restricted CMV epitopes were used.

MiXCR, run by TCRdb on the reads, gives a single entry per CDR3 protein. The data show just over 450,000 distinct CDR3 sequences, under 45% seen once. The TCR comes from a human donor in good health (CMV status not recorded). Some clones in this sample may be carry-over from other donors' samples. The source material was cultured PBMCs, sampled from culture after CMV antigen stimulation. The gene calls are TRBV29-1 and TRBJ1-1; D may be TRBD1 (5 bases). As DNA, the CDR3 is TGCAGCGTTCCCGGGACTTCCCTGGAGGCTTTCTTT. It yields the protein CSVPGTSLEAFF.